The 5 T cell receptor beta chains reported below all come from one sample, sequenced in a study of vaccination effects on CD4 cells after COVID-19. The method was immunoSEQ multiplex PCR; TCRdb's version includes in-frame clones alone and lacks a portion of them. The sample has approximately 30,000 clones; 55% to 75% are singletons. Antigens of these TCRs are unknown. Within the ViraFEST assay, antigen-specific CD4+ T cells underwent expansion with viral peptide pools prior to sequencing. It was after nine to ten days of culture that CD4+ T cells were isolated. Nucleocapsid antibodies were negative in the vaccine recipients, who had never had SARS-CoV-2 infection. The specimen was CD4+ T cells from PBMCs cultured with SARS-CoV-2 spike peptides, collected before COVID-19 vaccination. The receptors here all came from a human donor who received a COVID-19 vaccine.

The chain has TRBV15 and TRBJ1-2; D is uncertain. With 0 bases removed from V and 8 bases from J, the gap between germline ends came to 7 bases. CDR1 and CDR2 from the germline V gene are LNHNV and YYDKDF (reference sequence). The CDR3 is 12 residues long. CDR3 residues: CATSRDQIGYTF. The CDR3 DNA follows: TGTGCCACCAGCAGAGACCAGATCGGCTACACCTTC.

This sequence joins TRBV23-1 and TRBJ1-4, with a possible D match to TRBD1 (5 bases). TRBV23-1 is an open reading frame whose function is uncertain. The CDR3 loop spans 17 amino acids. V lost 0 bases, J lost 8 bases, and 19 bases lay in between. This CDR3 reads CASSQSGEQEENEKLFF. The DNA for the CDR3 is TGCGCCAGCAGTCAATCAGGGGAGCAGGAGGAAAACGAAAAACTGTTTTTT.

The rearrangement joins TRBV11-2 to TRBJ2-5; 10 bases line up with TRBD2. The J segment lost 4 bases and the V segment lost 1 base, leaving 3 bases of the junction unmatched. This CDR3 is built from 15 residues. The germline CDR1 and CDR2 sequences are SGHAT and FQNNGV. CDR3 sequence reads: CASSLGTSGPETQYF. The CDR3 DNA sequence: TGTGCCAGCAGCTTAGGGACTAGCGGACCAGAGACCCAGTACTTC.

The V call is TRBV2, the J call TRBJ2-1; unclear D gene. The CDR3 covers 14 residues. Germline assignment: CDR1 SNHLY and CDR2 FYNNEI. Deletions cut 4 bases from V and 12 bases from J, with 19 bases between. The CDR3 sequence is CASSAPPSRFTQFF. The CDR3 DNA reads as TGTGCCAGCAGTGCCCCCCCGTCGCGCTTCACGCAGTTCTTC.

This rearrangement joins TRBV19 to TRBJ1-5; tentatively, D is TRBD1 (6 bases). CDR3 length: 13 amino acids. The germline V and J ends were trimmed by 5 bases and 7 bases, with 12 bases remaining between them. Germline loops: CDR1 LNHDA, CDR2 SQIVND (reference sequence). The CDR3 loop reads CASSAQGLQPQHF. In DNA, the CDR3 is TGTGCCAGTAGTGCACAGGGACTGCAGCCCCAGCATTTT.